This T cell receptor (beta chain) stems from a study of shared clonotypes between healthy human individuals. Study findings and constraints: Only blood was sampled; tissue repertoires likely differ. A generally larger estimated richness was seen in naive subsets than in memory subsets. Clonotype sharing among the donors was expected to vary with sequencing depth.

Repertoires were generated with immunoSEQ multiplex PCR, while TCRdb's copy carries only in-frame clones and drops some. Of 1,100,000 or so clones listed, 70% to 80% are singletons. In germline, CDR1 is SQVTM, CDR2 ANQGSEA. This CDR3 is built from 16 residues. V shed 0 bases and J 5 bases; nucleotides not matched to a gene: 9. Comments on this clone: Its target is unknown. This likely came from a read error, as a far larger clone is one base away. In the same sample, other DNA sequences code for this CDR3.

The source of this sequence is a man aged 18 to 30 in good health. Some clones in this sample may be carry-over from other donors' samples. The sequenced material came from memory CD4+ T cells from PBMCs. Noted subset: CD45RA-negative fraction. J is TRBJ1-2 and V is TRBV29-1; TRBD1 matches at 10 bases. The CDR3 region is CSVEDRGTGASYGYTF. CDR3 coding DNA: TGCAGCGTTGAAGATAGGGGGACAGGGGCCTCTTATGGCTACACCTTC.